The next 5 T cell receptor beta chains were all read from a single sample in a study of T cell responses to AZD1222 COVID-19 vaccine. TCRdb keeps only in-frame clones here, not all; method: immunoSEQ multiplex PCR. The table lists under 140,000 clones, less than 95% of them singletons. Sequenced material: peripheral blood, taken on day 0 of AZD1222 vaccination. Receptors originate from an adult in good health.

V and J are TRBV25-1 and TRBJ1-6; D gene unclear. V dropped 6 bases and J dropped 7 bases, with 7 bases sitting between them. From germline, CDR1 is MGHDK and CDR2 SYGVNS. This CDR3 has 12 residues. DNA for the CDR3: TGTGCCAGCAGCTACGGGAATTCACCCCTCCACTTT. Translating gives CASSYGNSPLHF.

Notes on this clone: A junction end diverges from the germline sequence, so it may reflect a read error. This rearrangement joins TRBV2 to TRBJ1-2; D is unclear. CDR3 length: 10 residues. CDR1 SNHLY and CDR2 FYNNEI come from the germline V gene. The CDR3 DNA is TGTGCCAGCAGTGAAATCGCGGAGAAATTC. It specifies CASSEIAEKF. The full variable domain, with the rest looked up from reference TRBV2 and TRBJ1-2, is EPEVTQTPSHQVTQMGQEVILRCVPISNHLYFYWYRQILGQKVEFLVSFYNNEISEKSEIFDDQFSVERPDGSNFTLKIRSTKLEDSAMYFCASSEIAEKFGSGTRLTVV.

The genes are TRBV28 and TRBJ1-4, with TRBD1 matching over 10 bases. Per germline, CDR1 MDHEN and CDR2 SYDVKM. This CDR3 region has 14 residues. The trim removed 5 bases at V and 11 bases at J, leaving 8 bases unmatched. For the CDR3, the DNA is TGTGCCAGCAGTGCCGACAGGGGGCGGGGGAAACTGTTTTTT. This translates into CASSADRGRGKLFF.

This clone appeared once. V gene TRBV5-1 combines with J gene TRBJ1-1; possible D gene TRBD1, 6 bases. Trimming shortened V by 3 bases and J by 1 base, and 22 bases separated the two germline ends. The CDR3 has 18 amino acids. CDR1 is SGHRS, CDR2 YFSETQ, per germline. The CDR3, as DNA: TGCGCCAGCAGCTGGGCTGACAACAGGGTCTTGGGGAACACTGAAGCTTTCTTT. This translates into CASSWADNRVLGNTEAFF.

The J gene is TRBJ2-1, the V gene TRBV4-1; 10 bases align to TRBD1. Germline V gene sequence: CDR1 MGHRA, CDR2 YSYEKL. The CDR3 is 16 amino acids. Losses at the gene ends were 7 bases for V and 3 bases for J; bases not matched to a gene: 9. The CDR3 DNA sequence: TGCGCCAGCACCCTGGGGACAGGGGTCATCTACAATGAGCAGTTCTTC. Its translation: CASTLGTGVIYNEQFF.